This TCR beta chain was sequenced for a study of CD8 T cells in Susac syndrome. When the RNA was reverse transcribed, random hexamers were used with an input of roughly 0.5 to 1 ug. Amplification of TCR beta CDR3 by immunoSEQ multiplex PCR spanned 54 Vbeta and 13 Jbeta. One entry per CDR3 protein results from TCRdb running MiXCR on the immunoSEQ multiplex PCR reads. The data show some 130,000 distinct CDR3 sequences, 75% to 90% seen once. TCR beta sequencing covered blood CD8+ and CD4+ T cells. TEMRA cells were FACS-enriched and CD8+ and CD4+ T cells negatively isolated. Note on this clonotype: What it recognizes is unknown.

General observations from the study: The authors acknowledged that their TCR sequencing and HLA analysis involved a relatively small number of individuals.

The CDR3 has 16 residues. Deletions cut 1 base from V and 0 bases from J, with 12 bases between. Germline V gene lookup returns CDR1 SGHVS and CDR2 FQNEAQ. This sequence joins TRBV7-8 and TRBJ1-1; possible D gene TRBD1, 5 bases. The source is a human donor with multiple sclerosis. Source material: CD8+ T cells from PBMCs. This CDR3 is CASSLVGRLMNTEAFF. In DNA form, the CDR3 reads TGTGCCAGCAGCTTAGTGGGGCGGCTCATGAACACTGAAGCTTTCTTT.